This passage covers 7 T cell receptor beta chains from one sample sequenced in a study of T-cell reconstitution after alpha-beta-depleted transplantation in children (dated by TCRdb to the mid-2010s). The intended sense of this specimen's treatment or condition label: allogeneic hematopoietic cell transplantation with graft depleted of TCRalphabeta T cells and CD19 B cells. Receptors were amplified or captured by PCR. The sequencing machine was an Illumina HiSeq 2500. TCR library preparation used molecular barcoding, with unique molecular identifiers applied to normalize quantification of the TCRbeta repertoire. In-frame beta chains were kept once TCRdb had trimmed the public reads at Q25 with fastp and called clones with MiXCR. Each entry is one CDR3 protein sequence, shown with its most common DNA and genes. The sample includes almost 250,000 distinct CDR3 sequences, with roughly 24% observed a single time. The ten largest clones capture about 2.6% of the sample.

Sequences were derived from PBMCs, sampled before TCRalphabeta/CD19-depleted stem cell transplant. The receptors originated from a girl aged 2-10 years with Fanconi anemia, due to receive a stem cell transplant.

There are many counts of this clonotype. The gene calls are TRBV2 and TRBJ2-5, with a weak D call TRBD2 (6 bases). This CDR3 has 15 amino acids. CDR1 and CDR2 (germline): SNHLY, FYNNEI. Trimming left V 6 bases short and J 3 bases short, with 17 bases between. Here the CDR3 DNA reads TGTGCCAGCAGATGGGAGGCAGCCGGTAAAGAGACCCAGTACTTC. Its translation: CASRWEAAGKETQYF.

This clonotype appeared many times. The rearrangement uses TRBV5-6 and TRBJ2-7; 8 positions match TRBD2. CDR1 and CDR2 from the germline V gene are SGHDT and YYEEEE. The CDR3 length is 12 residues. With V trimmed by 0 bases and J by 11 bases, 4 bases remained unmatched. CDR3 DNA: TGTGCCAGCAGCTTGGAAGCGGGAGAGAAGTACTTC. It translates to CASSLEAGEKYF.

In its sample, this clonotype was seen a few times. The V gene is TRBV29-1, the J gene TRBJ2-7; D is perhaps TRBD1 or TRBD2 (5 bases each). V gave up 3 bases and J gave up 3 bases, with 12 bases separating them. CDR1 is SQVTM and CDR2 is ANQGSEA in the germline V gene. The length of the CDR3 is 13 residues. The CDR3 sequence: CSVEGDRDYEQYF. CDR3 nucleotides: TGCAGCGTTGAGGGAGACAGAGACTACGAGCAGTACTTC.

This clonotype was found once. The gene calls are TRBV20-1 and TRBJ1-5; TRBD1 aligns across 7 bases. The CDR3 is made up of 14 amino acids. Germline V gives CDR1 DFQATT, CDR2 SNEGSKA (reference sequence). Trimming at V came to 0 bases and at J to 5 bases, leaving 4 bases not matched to a gene. The CDR3 nucleotides read TGCAGTGCTAGAGATTTCAGGGGGGATCAGCCCCAGCATTTT. It encodes CSARDFRGDQPQHF.

The J gene is TRBJ2-1, the V gene TRBV7-9; D might be TRBD2 (6 bases). Germline CDR1 SEHNR, CDR2 FQNEAQ (reference sequence). The V end was cut by 1 base, the J end by 2 bases, with 9 bases between. The CDR3 spans 15 residues. CDR3 DNA sequence: TGTGCCAGCAGCTTAGGGGGGGTGGCCTACAATGAGCAGTTCTTC. Translating gives CASSLGGVAYNEQFF.

This clonotype was seen many times. The gene calls are TRBV12-3 or TRBV12-4 and TRBJ2-1; 7 nucleotides align to TRBD2. Trimming took 3 bases from V and 4 from J; bases not matched to a gene: 12. The CDR3 totals 17 residues. The CDR3 DNA follows: TGTGCCAGCAGTTTCACCTCTTTTGGCGGGGGTTACAATGAGCAGTTCTTC. Protein product: CASSFTSFGGGYNEQFF.

This clonotype was recorded at least ten times. V and J are TRBV29-1 and TRBJ2-7, with D possibly being TRBD1 (5 bases). Germline lookup yields CDR1 SQVTM and CDR2 ANQGSEA. The CDR3 length is 11 residues. Trimming stripped 3 bases from V and 2 bases from J, with 5 bases between. Here the CDR3 DNA reads TGCAGCGTTGAGGACACCTACGAGCAGTACTTC. Protein product: CSVEDTYEQYF.